The 23 T cell receptor beta chains below all came from one sample that was sequenced in a study of response to subunit inactivated influenza vaccine. A single record per CDR3 protein comes from TCRdb applying MiXCR to the RT-PCR reads. Counted here are 540,000 or so distinct CDR3 sequences, over 10% occurring once; the ten biggest clones make up approximately 14%. Material: PBMCs from blood, obtained about 40 days after vaccination. Every receptor here comes from a man aged 45-60 years who received an inactivated influenza vaccine.

This clonotype was seen a handful of times. The V gene is TRBV18, the J gene TRBJ2-7; D uncertain. The CDR3 length is 13 residues. Trimming removed 4 bases from V and 0 bases from J, with 7 bases in between. Germline V gene sequence: CDR1 KGHSH, CDR2 LQKENI. CDR3 coding DNA: TGTGCCAGCTCACTGGACCCCTCCTACGAGCAGTACTTC. As protein: CASSLDPSYEQYF. Complete variable domain (other parts from reference TRBV18 and TRBJ2-7): NAGVMQNPRHLVRRRGQEARLRCSPMKGHSHVYWYRQLPEEGLKFMVYLQKENIIDESGMPKERFSAEFPKEGPSILRIQQVVRGDSAAYFCASSLDPSYEQYFGPGTRLTVT.

This chain joins TRBV5-5 and TRBJ2-7; D possibly corresponds to TRBD2 (5 bases). The CDR3 is 15 amino acids. The germline gives CDR1 SGHKS, CDR2 YYEKEE (reference sequence). Trimming cost V 4 bases and J 3 bases, with 17 bases left between them. The CDR3 sequence is CASSAGLQSYYEQYF. CDR3 coding DNA: TGTGCCAGCAGCGCCGGACTTCAGTCATACTACGAGCAGTACTTC.

This clonotype was observed at least ten times. J is TRBJ1-2 and V is TRBV10-3, with D possibly TRBD1 on 6 matching bases. CDR1 and CDR2 (germline): ENHRY, SYGVKD. V dropped 3 bases and J dropped 2 bases, with 7 bases sitting between them. This CDR3 comprises 13 residues. The chain's CDR3 is CAISEGQNYGYTF. CDR3 nucleotides: TGTGCCATCAGTGAAGGACAGAACTATGGCTACACCTTC.

At least ten counts were recorded for this clonotype. V usage is TRBV12-3 or TRBV12-4 and J usage is TRBJ1-6; no clear D. This CDR3 contains 13 residues. V lost 3 bases, J lost 10 bases, and 10 bases lay in between. The CDR3 is CASSFDGNSPLHF. In nucleotides, the CDR3 is TGTGCCAGCAGTTTCGACGGGAACTCACCCCTCCACTTT.

This clonotype was counted only a few times. The chain has TRBV28 and TRBJ2-2; TRBD2 is a possible D gene (6 bases). CDR3 length: 14 residues. The germline V gene has CDR1 MDHEN and CDR2 SYDVKM. V was cut by 7 bases and J by 5 bases, with 14 bases left in between. This chain's CDR3 is CASMALAGTGELFF. The DNA for the CDR3 is TGTGCCAGCATGGCACTAGCAGGTACCGGGGAGCTGTTTTTT.

This clonotype was recorded a few times. V gene TRBV19 combines with J gene TRBJ2-7; perhaps TRBD1 as D (6 bases). CDR3 length: 15 amino acids. Germline V gene data show CDR1 as LNHDA and CDR2 as SQIVND (reference sequence). Trimming took off 3 bases at V and 0 bases at J, with 12 bases between the two ends. The CDR3 loop is CASSIQTGPSYEQYF. In nucleotides, the CDR3 is TGTGCCAGTAGTATCCAGACAGGACCCTCCTACGAGCAGTACTTC.

On this clonotype itself: At one end, the junction sequence differs from germline, possibly due to a read error. The J gene is TRBJ2-7, the V gene TRBV14; D may match TRBD1 or TRBD2 (5 bases each). The germline V gene has CDR1 SGHDN and CDR2 FVKESK. CDR3 length equals 16 residues. The CDR3 loop is CASSQDPRDVSYEQYF. The CDR3 DNA sequence: TGTGCTAGCAGCCAAGATCCCCGGGACGTCTCCTACGAGCAGTACTTC.

V usage is TRBV20-1 and J usage is TRBJ1-5, with 11 bases that match TRBD1. Germline assignment: CDR1 DFQATT and CDR2 SNEGSKA (reference sequence). V gave up 3 bases and J gave up 7 bases; unmatched junction bases: 8. This CDR3 contains 15 residues. CDR3 protein: CSASLGQGARQPQHF. In DNA form, the CDR3 reads TGCAGTGCTAGCCTCGGACAGGGGGCGCGACAGCCCCAGCATTTT.

This rearrangement joins TRBV6-5 to TRBJ2-1; TRBD1 might be the D (6 bases). The germline V and J ends were trimmed by 2 bases and 14 bases, with 22 bases remaining between them. The germline V gene has CDR1 MNHEY and CDR2 SVGAGI. The CDR3 covers 15 residues. The CDR3 DNA sequence: TGTGCCAGCAGTTACACAGTGGGCAGGGGATTTTTGAAGTTCTTC. It encodes CASSYTVGRGFLKFF.

This clonotype has more than one count but fewer than ten. The chain combines TRBV12-3 or TRBV12-4 with TRBJ1-1; TRBD1 is a possible D gene (5 bases). The ends were cut back, 7 bases at V and 3 bases at J, with 15 bases in the middle. This CDR3 region has 14 residues. The CDR3 reads CASTSLAGDTEAFF. CDR3 coding DNA: TGTGCCAGCACCTCCTTGGCGGGGGACACTGAAGCTTTCTTT.

This clonotype was picked up many times. The chain is built from TRBV29-1 and TRBJ2-5, with D hard to call. The V gene lost 3 bases and the J gene lost 2 bases, with 4 bases spanning the gap. The V gene's germline CDR1 is SQVTM and CDR2 ANQGSEA. This CDR3 is 11 amino acids long. The CDR3 DNA reads as TGCAGCGTTGACCTACAAGAGACCCAGTACTTC. Translated: CSVDLQETQYF.

This clonotype was found a few times. This chain joins TRBV10-3 and TRBJ2-6; perhaps TRBD2 as D (5 bases). V was trimmed by 4 bases and J by 1 base, leaving 11 bases between them. The length of the CDR3 is 16 residues. Germline V gives CDR1 ENHRY, CDR2 SYGVKD. CDR3 protein: CAISAVGGSGANVLTF. The CDR3 DNA follows: TGTGCCATCAGTGCCGTTGGAGGTTCTGGGGCCAACGTCCTGACTTTC.

On this clonotype itself: Being one base from a much bigger clone, this may be a read error. The chain couples TRBV20-1 to TRBJ2-5; D is undetermined. Germline V lookup: CDR1 DFQATT, CDR2 SNEGSKA (reference sequence). CDR3 length: 10 residues. The germline V and J ends were trimmed by 6 bases and 7 bases, with 9 bases remaining between them. In nucleotides, the CDR3 is TGCAGTGCGGGGTTGGGGACCCAGTACTTC. Its protein is CSAGLGTQYF.

This clonotype was counted only a few times. This chain links TRBV12-3 or TRBV12-4 with TRBJ2-7; D is uncertain. CDR3 size: 15 residues. V lost 2 bases and J lost 4, with 15 bases in between. The CDR3 coding sequence is TGTGCCAGCAGTTTATCTGGAAACCTCGGATACGAGCAGTACTTC. This codes for CASSLSGNLGYEQYF.

The sample holds a few counts of this clonotype. V gene TRBV11-3 combines with J gene TRBJ1-1; 7 positions agree with TRBD1. Germline V gives CDR1 SGHNT, CDR2 YENEEA. J gave up 6 bases and V 5 bases, and 6 bases lay outside the gene matches. The length of the CDR3 is 13 residues. CDR3 loop: CASSPGQWAEAFF. As DNA, the CDR3 is TGTGCCAGCAGCCCGGGACAGTGGGCTGAAGCTTTCTTT.

J is TRBJ2-1 and V is TRBV7-2; D is perhaps TRBD1 or TRBD2 (6 bases each). V lost 5 bases and J lost 7, with 15 bases in between. Germline values: CDR1 SGHTA, CDR2 FQGNSA. CDR3 length equals 14 residues. CDR3 sequence (DNA): TGTGCCAGCAGCCCAGGGGTTGGGGGGAATGAGCAGTTCTTC. Amino acids: CASSPGVGGNEQFF.

The J gene is TRBJ2-1, the V gene TRBV4-3, with 7 positions matching TRBD2. Germline V CDR1 and CDR2: LGHNA, YSLEER. Trimming cost V 4 bases and J 6 bases; bases outside gene matches: 12. There are 16 residues in the CDR3. The chain's CDR3 is CASSPSWGGPGNEQFF. The CDR3 DNA follows: TGCGCCAGCAGCCCAAGTTGGGGAGGGCCAGGCAATGAGCAGTTCTTC.

This chain uses TRBV3-1 with TRBJ2-1; D is possibly TRBD2 (5 bases). The CDR3 extends over 14 amino acids. V gave up 0 bases and J gave up 8 bases, with 11 bases separating them. CDR1 and CDR2 from the germline V gene are LGHDT and YNNKEL (reference sequence). The CDR3 DNA reads TGTGCCAGCAGCCAAGAGAGGGCACGCGATGAGCAGTTCTTC. This gives the protein CASSQERARDEQFF.

This clonotype was counted a few times. V is TRBV7-8 and J is TRBJ2-1, with a tentative D call TRBD2 (5 bases). The CDR3 totals 15 residues. Between the trimmed V and J ends, which lost 3 bases and 0 bases, there was a span of 9 bases. Germline loops: CDR1 SGHVS, CDR2 FQNEAQ. CDR3 region: CASSFSGVSYNEQFF. The CDR3 DNA is TGTGCCAGCAGCTTTTCCGGGGTCTCCTACAATGAGCAGTTCTTC.

The chain combines TRBV4-3 with TRBJ2-7, with TRBD2 identical over 12 bases. With 4 bases clipped from V and 3 bases from J, the junction kept 7 bases outside the gene matches. From germline, CDR1 is LGHNA and CDR2 YSLEER. The CDR3 runs 16 residues. For the CDR3, the DNA is TGCGCCAGCAGCCCGGGGACTAGCGGGTTTTACTACGAGCAGTACTTC. Its protein is CASSPGTSGFYYEQYF.

This clonotype was detected only a few times. The V call is TRBV7-6, the J call TRBJ2-1, with D unclear. This CDR3 comprises 15 residues. The V gene lost 3 bases and the J gene lost 4 bases, with 13 bases spanning the gap. Germline V gene data show CDR1 as SGHVS and CDR2 as FNYEAQ. The chain's CDR3 is CASSLAPDGYNEQFF. As DNA, the CDR3 is TGTGCCAGCAGCTTGGCCCCAGACGGTTACAATGAGCAGTTCTTC. The entire variable domain, with the rest obtained from reference TRBV7-6 and TRBJ2-1, is as follows: GAGVSQSPRYKVTKRGQDVALRCDPISGHVSLYWYRQALGQGPEFLTYFNYEAQQDKSGLPNDRFSAERPEGSISTLTIQRTEQRDSAMYRCASSLAPDGYNEQFFGPGTRLTVL.

DNA for the CDR3: TGTGCCAGCAGCTATAACCGGGACAGGGCGGGTGAGCAGTACTTC. Encoded protein: CASSYNRDRAGEQYF. The chain combines TRBV21-1 with TRBJ2-7; TRBD1 reflects the table's D call only, with no check against the DNA. TRBV21-1 corresponds to a pseudogene. This CDR3 spans 15 amino acids.

There are a few counts of this clonotype. This sequence joins TRBV6-5 and TRBJ2-7, with 9 bases that match TRBD2. CDR1 is MNHEY, CDR2 SVGAGI, per germline. V was pared by 1 base and J by 4 bases, with 5 bases of the junction left unmatched. CDR3 size: 15 residues. CDR3 protein: CASSYLREGLYEQYF. DNA for the CDR3: TGTGCCAGCAGTTACTTGCGGGAGGGCCTATACGAGCAGTACTTC.